Shown below are 28 T cell receptor beta chains from a single sample sequenced in a study of blood T cell repertoires in COVID-19. The method was immunoSEQ multiplex PCR; TCRdb's version includes in-frame clones alone and lacks a portion of them. The sample consists of 150,000 to 200,000 clones, around 80% of them appearing once. Sequences were obtained from peripheral blood. The receptor source for this set is a woman aged 70-85 years with acute or convalescent COVID-19.

The genes are TRBV5-1 and TRBJ1-2, with D possibly TRBD1 on 5 matching bases. Trimming left V 5 bases short and J 1 base short, with 21 bases between. Germline loops: CDR1 SGHRS, CDR2 YFSETQ. This CDR3 contains 17 residues. The CDR3 DNA reads as TGCGCCAGCAGTGCAAGCTCGGACATCTCGTTTAACTATGGCTACACCTTC. Protein product: CASSASSDISFNYGYTF.

This clone was counted between two and nine times. This chain connects TRBV6-5 to TRBJ1-6; 8 nucleotides match TRBD1. J was trimmed by 9 bases and V by 6 bases; bases with no gene match: 7. This CDR3 contains 14 residues. In germline, CDR1 is MNHEY, CDR2 SVGAGI. In DNA form, the CDR3 reads TGTGCCAGCAGATACGGACAGGGATCTTCACCCCTCCACTTT. Amino acids: CASRYGQGSSPLHF.

This chain connects TRBV6-5 to TRBJ1-1, with TRBD1 identical over 8 bases. This CDR3 has 14 amino acids. Unmatched junction bases numbered 3, after V lost 6 bases and J lost 0 bases. CDR1 is MNHEY, CDR2 SVGAGI, per germline. CDR3 region: CASRDRGMNTEAFF. In DNA, the CDR3 is TGTGCCAGCAGAGACAGGGGTATGAACACTGAAGCTTTCTTT.

The rearrangement joins TRBV9 to TRBJ1-1, with D possibly TRBD1 on 5 matching bases. The CDR3 covers 15 residues. Germline CDR1 and CDR2: SGDLS and YYNGEE. The V gene lost 0 bases and the J gene lost 0 bases, with 9 bases spanning the gap. As DNA, the CDR3 is TGTGCCAGCAGCGTAGATGCGGGGGTGAACACTGAAGCTTTCTTT. Encoded protein: CASSVDAGVNTEAFF.

The chain is built from TRBV7-8 and TRBJ2-7; no reliable D call. Germline CDR1 and CDR2: SGHVS and FQNEAQ. This CDR3 is 12 amino acids long. The V end was cut by 0 bases, the J end by 7 bases, with 7 bases between. CDR3 in amino acids: CASSLAPPEQYF. CDR3 coding DNA: TGTGCCAGCAGCTTAGCTCCCCCGGAGCAGTACTTC.

V usage is TRBV2 and J usage is TRBJ1-3, with D hard to call. Trimming took off 6 bases at V and 0 bases at J, with 9 bases between the two ends. Per the germline V gene, CDR1 is SNHLY and CDR2 is FYNNEI. The length of the CDR3 is 14 residues. Here the CDR3 DNA reads TGTGCCAGCAGGCGAGAACCCTCTGGAAACACCATATATTTT. Amino acids: CASRREPSGNTIYF.

This clone was recorded once. This rearrangement joins TRBV4-3 to TRBJ2-2, with a tentative D call TRBD2 (6 bases). Germline CDR1 and CDR2: LGHNA and YSLEER. With 1 base removed from V and 6 bases from J, the gap between germline ends came to 15 bases. This CDR3 region has 16 residues. CDR3 DNA: TGCGCCAGCAGCCAAGGCCCCCAAGGCGGGGCCGGGGAGCTGTTTTTT. Its translation: CASSQGPQGGAGELFF.

The rearrangement uses TRBV6-6 and TRBJ1-5, with D uncertain. Germline CDR1 MNHNY, CDR2 SVGAGI (reference sequence). V was clipped by 6 bases and J by 1 base, with 4 bases between them. This CDR3 is built from 12 residues. The CDR3: CASRLSNQPQHF. The CDR3 coding sequence is TGTGCCAGCAGGTTAAGCAATCAGCCCCAGCATTTT.

This sequence joins TRBV28 and TRBJ2-7, with D tentatively TRBD1 (6 bases). Trimming took off 6 bases at V and 3 bases at J, with 18 bases between the two ends. The CDR3 totals 15 residues. Germline-derived CDR1 and CDR2 are MDHEN and SYDVKM. The CDR3 spells CASSSPGHPNYEQYF. CDR3 in DNA: TGTGCCAGCAGCTCCCCGGGACACCCCAACTACGAGCAGTACTTC.

This clone was picked up a small number of times. The chain has TRBV7-2 and TRBJ2-7, with 10 positions matching TRBD2. The CDR3 consists of 13 residues. Germline-derived CDR1 and CDR2 are SGHTA and FQGNSA. Losses at the gene ends were 8 bases for V and 7 bases for J; bases not matched to a gene: 8. The CDR3, as DNA: TGTGCCAGCGTAAGCGGGAGGGGAGGGGAGCAGTACTTC. Protein: CASVSGRGGEQYF.

The V call is TRBV6-2 or TRBV6-3, the J call TRBJ2-1, with a tentative D call TRBD2 (7 bases). CDR3 size: 15 residues. Germline loops: CDR1 MNHEY, CDR2 SVGEGT. Trimming stripped 0 bases from V and 5 bases from J, with 11 bases between. The chain's CDR3 is CASSYSAGAHNEQFF. CDR3 bases: TGTGCCAGCAGTTACTCGGCGGGGGCGCACAATGAGCAGTTCTTC.

The chain employs TRBV7-2 and TRBJ1-5, with 9 bases that match TRBD1. This CDR3 region has 15 residues. Germline V gene data show CDR1 as SGHTA and CDR2 as FQGNSA. The junction had 6 bases not matched to a gene; V was cut back by 5 bases and J by 4 bases. CDR3 bases: TGTGCCAGCAGCCAGTCGGGACAGGGAAATCAGCCCCAGCATTTT. Translated: CASSQSGQGNQPQHF.

The chain couples TRBV6-2 or TRBV6-3 to TRBJ2-2; 7 bases line up with TRBD2. V trimming: 3 bases; J trimming: 5 bases; junction bases outside the gene matches: 6. Germline assignment: CDR1 MNHEY and CDR2 SVGEGT. The CDR3 totals 15 residues. CDR3 sequence (DNA): TGTGCCAGCAGTTATGGGCTAGCGGTGACCGGGGAGCTGTTTTTT. Its protein product is CASSYGLAVTGELFF.

The gene calls are TRBV10-3 and TRBJ2-4; D not resolved. Trimming removed 2 bases from V and 0 bases from J, with 5 bases in between. The CDR3 extends over 14 amino acids. Germline loops: CDR1 ENHRY, CDR2 SYGVKD. CDR3 nucleotides: TGTGCCATCAGTGAGGGCCTAGCCAAAAACATTCAGTACTTC. This gives the protein CAISEGLAKNIQYF.

This chain uses TRBV4-1 with TRBJ1-1; possibly TRBD1 for D (5 bases). The germline V gene has CDR1 MGHRA and CDR2 YSYEKL. The CDR3 extends over 15 amino acids. V lost 1 base and J 4 bases, leaving 13 bases between the germline ends. CDR3: CASSQGGDGITEAFF. The CDR3 coding sequence is TGCGCCAGCAGCCAAGGGGGGGATGGGATCACTGAAGCTTTCTTT.

The chain carries TRBV6-5 and TRBJ1-5; 7 positions match TRBD1. The CDR3 has 13 residues. After removal of 7 bases from V and 4 bases from J, the junction contained 4 bases not matched to a gene. Germline V gene lookup returns CDR1 MNHEY and CDR2 SVGAGI. Here the CDR3 DNA reads TGTGCCAGCACGGACAGGTGGAATCAGCCCCAGCATTTT. Its translation: CASTDRWNQPQHF.

The DNA for the CDR3 is TGTGCCAGCTCTCTAGAGCCAAACACCATATATTTT. Encoded protein: CASSLEPNTIYF. The chain couples TRBV12-3 or TRBV12-4 to TRBJ1-3, with D uncertain. The CDR3 totals 12 residues. Trimming removed 8 bases from V and 6 bases from J, with 11 bases in between.

The count of this clone is one. V usage is TRBV7-2 and J usage is TRBJ2-7; 9 bases map to TRBD2. Trimming removed 1 base from V and 3 bases from J; junction bases left unmatched: 7. CDR1 and CDR2 from the germline V gene are SGHTA and FQGNSA. The CDR3 totals 16 residues. CDR3 residues: CASSLGPREGGYEQYF. The CDR3 DNA is TGTGCCAGCAGCTTAGGACCGCGGGAGGGCGGCTACGAGCAGTACTTC.

The chain employs TRBV28 and TRBJ1-2, with TRBD1 as a possible D gene (6 bases). The CDR3 is 16 amino acids. V was cut by 5 bases and J by 8 bases, with 24 bases left in between. From germline, CDR1 is MDHEN and CDR2 SYDVKM. Written as DNA, the CDR3 is TGTGCCAGCAGTCCCTCGCTACGGGGGGCAGTAGGCGGCTACACCTTC. This translates into CASSPSLRGAVGGYTF.

The chain couples TRBV9 to TRBJ2-3; 12 bases map to TRBD1. Germline CDR1 reads SGDLS; CDR2 reads YYNGEE. The CDR3 spans 17 residues. Trimming took 4 bases from V and 5 from J; bases not matched to a gene: 11. CDR3 bases: TGTGCCAGCAGCTCGAGCCCGGGACAGGGGGCTGGAGATACGCAGTATTTT. Its translation is CASSSSPGQGAGDTQYF. Full variable domain (outside the CDR3, taken from reference TRBV9 and TRBJ2-3): DSGVTQTPKHLITATGQRVTLRCSPRSGDLSVYWYQQSLDQGLQFLIQYYNGEERAKGNILERFSAQQFPDLHSELNLSSLELGDSALYFCASSSSPGQGAGDTQYFGPGTRLTVL.

This chain joins TRBV28 and TRBJ2-7, with 7 bases that match TRBD2. Unmatched junction bases numbered 12, after V lost 4 bases and J lost 0 bases. This CDR3 has 17 residues. CDR1 is MDHEN, CDR2 SYDVKM, per germline. The CDR3 is CASSSPSGRASSYEQYF. Written as DNA, the CDR3 is TGTGCCAGCAGTTCGCCCTCGGGGAGGGCGAGCTCCTACGAGCAGTACTTC. The variable domain in full, completed from reference TRBV28 and TRBJ2-7, reads DVKVTQSSRYLVKRTGEKVFLECVQDMDHENMFWYRQDPGLGLRLIYFSYDVKMKEKGDIPEGYSVSREKKERFSLILESASTNQTSMYLCASSSPSGRASSYEQYFGPGTRLTVT.

The chain uses TRBV28 and TRBJ2-3, with TRBD2 matching 12 bases. The CDR3 consists of 17 residues. V was pared by 5 bases and J by 0 bases, with 6 bases of the junction left unmatched. Germline CDR1 MDHEN, CDR2 SYDVKM. The CDR3 region has the DNA TGTGCCAGCAGTCCGGGACTAGCGGGTCCTAGCACAGATACGCAGTATTTT. The encoded protein is CASSPGLAGPSTDTQYF.

The CDR3, as DNA: TGTGCCAGCAGCCAACTTCCCGCCCCAACGGGGGGCTATGGCTACACCTTC. It translates to CASSQLPAPTGGYGYTF. The V and J genes are TRBV16 and TRBJ1-2, with D perhaps matching TRBD1 (5 bases). This CDR3 comprises 17 residues. In germline, CDR1 is KGHSY, CDR2 FQNENV. V shed 2 bases and J shed 4 bases, with 20 bases lying between them.

The J gene is TRBJ2-5, the V gene TRBV7-8; no clear D. V shed 5 bases and J shed 5 bases, with 15 bases lying between them. The CDR3 is 14 residues long. CDR1 and CDR2 (germline): SGHVS, FQNEAQ. The CDR3 protein is CASSRGSLGETQYF. For the CDR3, the DNA is TGTGCCAGCAGCCGAGGCTCCCTCGGGGAGACCCAGTACTTC. Full variable domain (missing parts from reference TRBV7-8 and TRBJ2-5): GAGVSQSPRYKVAKRGQDVALRCDPISGHVSLFWYQQALGQGPEFLTYFQNEAQLDKSGLPSDRFFAERPEGSVSTLKIQRTQQEDSAVYLCASSRGSLGETQYFGPGTRLLVL.

The rearrangement joins TRBV28 to TRBJ1-5, with TRBD1 as a possible D gene (6 bases). CDR1 is MDHEN and CDR2 is SYDVKM in the germline V gene. V dropped 6 bases and J dropped 4 bases, with 22 bases sitting between them. This CDR3 comprises 17 residues. In DNA, the CDR3 is TGTGCCAGCAGGGGCGGCGGGGGCGCGATATTGAATCAGCCCCAGCATTTT. It translates to CASRGGGGAILNQPQHF. Full variable domain (missing parts from reference TRBV28 and TRBJ1-5): DVKVTQSSRYLVKRTGEKVFLECVQDMDHENMFWYRQDPGLGLRLIYFSYDVKMKEKGDIPEGYSVSREKKERFSLILESASTNQTSMYLCASRGGGGAILNQPQHFGDGTRLSIL.

The chain has TRBV24-1 and TRBJ2-1, with 12 bases lining up with TRBD2. The germline CDR1 and CDR2 sequences are KGHDR and SFDVKD. The CDR3 is made up of 17 amino acids. V lost 0 bases and J lost 6; bases outside the gene matches: 5. Here the CDR3 reads CATSDLRTSGIINEQFF. CDR3 in DNA: TGTGCCACCAGTGATTTGCGGACTAGCGGGATTATCAATGAGCAGTTCTTC.

V is TRBV15 and J is TRBJ1-6; no reliable D call. Germline CDR1 and CDR2: LNHNV and YYDKDF (reference sequence). V lost 1 base and J lost 9, with 4 bases in between. The CDR3 contains 12 residues. The CDR3 region has the DNA TGTGCCACCAGCAGAGCGTTTTCACCCCTCCACTTT. Translating it yields CATSRAFSPLHF. Full variable domain (outside the CDR3, taken from reference TRBV15 and TRBJ1-6): DAMVIQNPRYQVTQFGKPVTLSCSQTLNHNVMYWYQQKSSQAPKLLFHYYDKDFNNEADTPDNFQSRRPNTSFCFLDIRSPGLGDTAMYLCATSRAFSPLHFGNGTRLTVT.

This clone appeared a single time. This chain links TRBV10-3 with TRBJ1-1, with 7 bases matching TRBD1. CDR1 is ENHRY and CDR2 is SYGVKD in the germline V gene. CDR3 length: 14 amino acids. V was pared by 7 bases and J by 6 bases, with 11 bases of the junction left unmatched. The CDR3 DNA reads TGTGCCATCATCGAGTATGAGGGGGCGGCTGAAGCTTTCTTT. Its translation: CAIIEYEGAAEAFF.